This entry lists 31 T cell receptor beta chains sequenced from one sample in a study of blood T cell repertoires in COVID-19. Some clones are missing from TCRdb's copy, which holds only in-frame ones; the method was immunoSEQ multiplex PCR. Of about 300,000 clones listed, just under 90% are singletons. Sample: peripheral blood. These receptors came from a woman aged 50 to 60 with COVID-19, enrolled during active disease.

The rearrangement links TRBV15 to TRBJ1-3, with D unclear. Germline V gene data show CDR1 as LNHNV and CDR2 as YYDKDF (reference sequence). CDR3 size: 14 residues. Trimming shortened V by 3 bases and J by 4 bases, and 10 bases separated the two germline ends. The DNA of the CDR3 is TGTGCCACCAGCAGGGGCCCGGGGGGAAACACCATATATTTT. Translation: CATSRGPGGNTIYF.

This clone was counted between two and nine times. The CDR3 protein is CASRAGGSGANVLTF. For the CDR3, the DNA is TGTGCCAGCAGAGCAGGGGGCAGTGGGGCCAACGTCCTGACTTTC. The chain couples TRBV6-5 to TRBJ2-6; TRBD1 matches at 8 bases. The germline CDR1 and CDR2 sequences are MNHEY and SVGAGI. The ends lost 6 bases at V and 3 bases at J; junction bases unmatched: 4. The CDR3 is 15 residues long.

This sequence joins TRBV4-3 and TRBJ2-1, with D possibly matching TRBD2 (5 bases). This CDR3 has 16 amino acids. V lost 1 base, J lost 0 bases, and 10 bases lay in between. The germline gives CDR1 LGHNA, CDR2 YSLEER. The CDR3 spells CASSQAPGSSYNEQFF. DNA of the CDR3: TGCGCCAGCAGCCAAGCTCCGGGAAGCTCCTACAATGAGCAGTTCTTC.

The genes are TRBV2 and TRBJ2-7, with 11 positions matching TRBD2. This CDR3 is 14 amino acids long. The ends lost 9 bases at V and 1 base at J; junction bases unmatched: 5. Germline CDR1 and CDR2: SNHLY and FYNNEI. The CDR3 sequence is CASTIAGGSYEQYF. For the CDR3, the DNA is TGTGCCAGTACGATAGCGGGAGGGTCCTACGAGCAGTACTTC.

The chain uses TRBV15 and TRBJ1-6; the D gene is possibly TRBD1 (5 bases). The V end lost 0 bases, the J end lost 6 bases, and 12 bases lay between the germline ends. The CDR3 runs 16 residues. Per germline, CDR1 LNHNV and CDR2 YYDKDF (reference sequence). DNA of the CDR3: TGTGCCACCAGCAGAGATCTTGGACAACCTAATTCACCCCTCCACTTT. Translation gives CATSRDLGQPNSPLHF. Combining the CDR3 with reference TRBV15 and TRBJ1-6 gives the whole variable domain DAMVIQNPRYQVTQFGKPVTLSCSQTLNHNVMYWYQQKSSQAPKLLFHYYDKDFNNEADTPDNFQSRRPNTSFCFLDIRSPGLGDTAMYLCATSRDLGQPNSPLHFGNGTRLTVT.

This clone was seen a single time. The rearrangement uses TRBV27 and TRBJ1-1; D call uncertain. V was clipped by 6 bases and J by 0 bases, with 8 bases between them. Germline values: CDR1 MNHEY, CDR2 SMNVEV (reference sequence). This CDR3 is built from 13 residues. The CDR3 is CASRRQVNTEAFF. CDR3 sequence (DNA): TGTGCCAGCAGACGTCAGGTGAACACTGAAGCTTTCTTT.

The V gene is TRBV11-2, the J gene TRBJ1-2, with a weak D call TRBD1 (5 bases). Germline V lookup: CDR1 SGHAT, CDR2 FQNNGV. V was trimmed by 0 bases and J by 3 bases, leaving 11 bases between them. CDR3 length: 15 amino acids. The CDR3 here is CASSLEVRGDYGYTF. For the CDR3, the DNA is TGTGCCAGCAGCTTAGAGGTGCGGGGGGACTATGGCTACACCTTC.

The V gene is TRBV30, the J gene TRBJ2-4, with TRBD2 matching over 15 bases. Germline CDR1 is GTSNPN and CDR2 is SVGIG (reference sequence). The V and J ends lost 0 bases and 15 bases, in that order; junction bases with no gene match: 12. The CDR3 length is 16 residues. CDR3 sequence (DNA): TGTGCCTGGAGTGTAATAAGGACTAGCGGGAGGGGATCTATGTACTTC. Its protein is CAWSVIRTSGRGSMYF.

The chain combines TRBV5-6 with TRBJ2-7; tentative D call: TRBD1 (5 bases). Trimming shortened V by 0 bases and J by 3 bases, and 10 bases separated the two germline ends. Germline loops: CDR1 SGHDT, CDR2 YYEEEE. The length of the CDR3 is 14 residues. The DNA of the CDR3 is TGTGCCAGCAGCTTGGCAGGGCCGAGCTACGAGCAGTACTTC. As protein: CASSLAGPSYEQYF. Using reference TRBV5-6 and TRBJ2-7 for the parts outside the CDR3, the full variable domain is DAGVTQSPTHLIKTRGQQVTLRCSPKSGHDTVSWYQQALGQGPQFIFQYYEEEERQRGNFPDRFSGHQFPNYSSELNVNALLLGDSALYLCASSLAGPSYEQYFGPGTRLTVT.

The chain uses TRBV5-6 and TRBJ2-7; 15 nucleotides match TRBD2. The CDR3 is 15 amino acids. V gave up 3 bases and J gave up 3 bases; unmatched junction bases: 1. Germline CDR1 SGHDT, CDR2 YYEEEE. Here the CDR3 reads CASSSGLAGGYEQYF. The DNA of the CDR3 is TGTGCCAGCAGCTCGGGACTAGCGGGAGGCTACGAGCAGTACTTC.

On this clone: A read error may produce the germline difference seen at one junction end. The J gene is TRBJ1-2, the V gene TRBV7-9, with TRBD1 identical over 8 bases. From germline, CDR1 is SEHNR and CDR2 FQNEAQ (reference sequence). The CDR3 consists of 14 residues. This CDR3 reads CASSLDVPPGGSAF. The CDR3 DNA is TGTGCCAGCAGCTTAGATGTCCCCCCAGGGGGCTCGGCCTTC.

The chain employs TRBV7-2 and TRBJ2-1; 8 bases map to TRBD2. With 1 base clipped from V and 7 bases from J, the junction kept 9 bases outside the gene matches. CDR3 length equals 16 residues. Germline V CDR1 and CDR2: SGHTA, FQGNSA. CDR3 residues: CASSLGPAGVQNEQFF. The DNA of the CDR3 is TGTGCCAGCAGCTTAGGGCCAGCGGGAGTTCAAAATGAGCAGTTCTTC.

The rearrangement uses TRBV2 and TRBJ2-1; D not resolved. This CDR3 region has 14 residues. The germline gives CDR1 SNHLY, CDR2 FYNNEI. The ends were cut back, 2 bases at V and 5 bases at J, with 10 bases in the middle. CDR3 nucleotides: TGTGCCAGCAGTGAACTGTTGGCCAACAATGAGCAGTTCTTC. Encoded protein: CASSELLANNEQFF.

Only one count was recorded for this clone. The chain is built from TRBV28 and TRBJ1-1; D is perhaps TRBD1 (6 bases). The CDR3 has 13 amino acids. V was shortened by 5 bases and J by 11 bases, with 18 bases between the two germline ends. The V gene's germline CDR1 is MDHEN and CDR2 SYDVKM. CDR3 coding DNA: TGTGCCAGCAGTCCCCATGGCAGGGGCTATGCTTTCTTT. Amino acids: CASSPHGRGYAFF.

In DNA form, the CDR3 reads TGTGCCAGCAGCTTTCGGGGGGCGGCAGATACGCAGTATTTT. Its translation is CASSFRGAADTQYF. The rearrangement links TRBV7-6 to TRBJ2-3; TRBD2 is a possible D gene (7 bases). The V end lost 3 bases, the J end lost 4 bases, and 11 bases lay between the germline ends. Germline CDR1 SGHVS, CDR2 FNYEAQ. The CDR3 extends over 14 amino acids.

The chain joins TRBV5-1 to TRBJ2-1; the match to TRBD2 covers 14 bases. Germline V gene data show CDR1 as SGHRS and CDR2 as YFSETQ. V lost 3 bases and J lost 8; bases outside the gene matches: 7. The CDR3 spans 16 residues. The CDR3 sequence: CASSSGTSGRTHEQFF. The CDR3 DNA reads as TGCGCCAGCAGCTCAGGGACTAGCGGGAGAACCCATGAGCAGTTCTTC.

V gene TRBV2 combines with J gene TRBJ2-3, with 11 bases identical to TRBD2. Germline V gene data show CDR1 as SNHLY and CDR2 as FYNNEI. J was trimmed by 1 base and V by 3 bases; bases with no gene match: 9. CDR3 length: 18 amino acids. The CDR3 protein is CASSDLAGGFSGTDTQYF. The CDR3 coding sequence is TGTGCCAGCAGTGATTTAGCGGGAGGGTTCTCGGGCACAGATACGCAGTATTTT.

V usage is TRBV19 and J usage is TRBJ1-1, with 7 positions matching TRBD1. The V gene's germline CDR1 is LNHDA and CDR2 SQIVND (reference sequence). The junction had 2 bases not matched to a gene; V was cut back by 3 bases and J by 4 bases. There are 13 residues in the CDR3. This CDR3 reads CASSIGTVTEAFF. The CDR3 region has the DNA TGTGCCAGTAGTATTGGGACAGTCACTGAAGCTTTCTTT.

This rearrangement joins TRBV5-6 to TRBJ2-1, with D tentatively TRBD2 (6 bases). Trimming pared 2 bases from V and 7 bases from J, leaving 16 bases between. CDR3 length: 15 residues. CDR1 and CDR2 from the germline V gene are SGHDT and YYEEEE. The DNA of the CDR3 is TGTGCCAGCAGCTTATACGGGAGCTCTCAAAATGAGCAGTTCTTC. Translating it yields CASSLYGSSQNEQFF.

This clone was picked up one time. The chain links TRBV29-1 to TRBJ2-2; 7 nucleotides align to TRBD1. Trimming cost V 7 bases and J 8 bases; bases outside gene matches: 19. The CDR3 extends over 16 amino acids. In germline, CDR1 is SQVTM, CDR2 ANQGSEA. Here the CDR3 reads CSATRGQLMVGGELFF. The CDR3 DNA follows: TGCAGCGCTACCAGGGGACAGCTTATGGTGGGAGGGGAGCTGTTTTTT.

The chain is built from TRBV3-1 (or the pseudogene TRBV3-2) and TRBJ2-7; maybe TRBD2 (7 bases). Germline-derived CDR1 and CDR2 are LGHDT and YNNKEL (reference sequence). Trimming took off 6 bases at V and 5 bases at J, with 17 bases between the two ends. The CDR3 covers 14 residues. The CDR3 bases are TGTGCCAGCAGGGCGGGGGCAGGGGAACACGAGCAGTACTTC. Residues: CASRAGAGEHEQYF.

The chain couples TRBV2 to TRBJ1-2, with 10 positions matching TRBD1. CDR3 length equals 14 residues. J gave up 3 bases and V 7 bases, and 5 bases lay outside the gene matches. CDR1 SNHLY and CDR2 FYNNEI come from the germline V gene. CDR3 in amino acids: CASNRQGADYGYTF. The CDR3 bases are TGTGCCAGCAACAGACAGGGGGCGGACTATGGCTACACCTTC.

The gene calls are TRBV30 and TRBJ1-5; TRBD1 might be the D (6 bases). The germline V gene has CDR1 GTSNPN and CDR2 SVGIG (reference sequence). The CDR3 totals 14 residues. V shed 0 bases and J shed 6 bases, with 12 bases lying between them. In nucleotides, the CDR3 is TGTGCCTGGAGTGTTGGTGGGGGCGCTCAGCCCCAGCATTTT. Translating it yields CAWSVGGGAQPQHF.

The chain links TRBV12-5 to TRBJ2-3; 9 bases are shared with TRBD1. The germline V gene encodes CDR1 LGHNT and CDR2 FRNRAP. V was pared by 4 bases and J by 2 bases, with 7 bases of the junction left unmatched. The CDR3 is 16 residues long. The CDR3, as DNA: TGTGCTAGTGGTTGGGGACAGGGAGATTCCACAGATACGCAGTATTTT. Protein product: CASGWGQGDSTDTQYF.

The chain links TRBV11-2 to TRBJ2-1, with 9 nucleotides matching TRBD2. J lost 3 bases, V lost 0 bases, and 3 bases had no gene match. This CDR3 spans 16 amino acids. Germline CDR1 reads SGHAT; CDR2 reads FQNNGV. The CDR3 DNA reads as TGTGCCAGCAGCTTAGAGGCGGGAGGGCTCTACAATGAGCAGTTCTTC. Its translation is CASSLEAGGLYNEQFF.

The chain combines TRBV4-1 with TRBJ2-7; D gene uncertain. This CDR3 comprises 14 residues. Germline CDR1 and CDR2: MGHRA and YSYEKL. V was pared by 0 bases and J by 5 bases, with 11 bases between. The CDR3 bases are TGCGCCAGCAGCCAAGATGTCCAGGCGAACGAGCAGTACTTC. This encodes CASSQDVQANEQYF.

The DNA of the CDR3 is TGTGCCAGCACCTCAGCCACCGGGACAGGGGGCGGGAAAGTGAGAGCCGGGGAGCTGTTTTTT. Translating gives CASTSATGTGGGKVRAGELFF. The J gene is TRBJ2-2, the V gene TRBV4-2; 12 bases match TRBD1. The CDR3 runs 21 residues. J was trimmed by 6 bases and V by 7 bases; bases with no gene match: 24. Germline loops: CDR1 LGHNA, CDR2 YNFKEQ.

This clone was seen a handful of times. V gene TRBV19 combines with J gene TRBJ1-5; 7 positions match TRBD1. J lost 7 bases, V lost 3 bases, and 9 bases had no gene match. The CDR3 runs 15 residues. From germline, CDR1 is LNHDA and CDR2 SQIVND (reference sequence). The CDR3 DNA is TGTGCCAGTAGTATTCCGGGGTCCAGGGGGCAGCCCCAGCATTTT. It translates to CASSIPGSRGQPQHF.

The rearrangement links TRBV19 to TRBJ1-2; D not resolved. Germline assignment: CDR1 LNHDA and CDR2 SQIVND (reference sequence). This CDR3 has 14 residues. Trimming shortened V by 6 bases and J by 4 bases, and 15 bases separated the two germline ends. CDR3 amino acids: CASSSTGGSYGYTF. For the CDR3, the DNA is TGTGCCAGTAGCTCCACCGGCGGGAGCTATGGCTACACCTTC.

The gene calls are TRBV18 and TRBJ2-1; 11 bases are shared with TRBD2. The CDR3 is 13 residues long. Germline CDR1 reads KGHSH; CDR2 reads LQKENI. V was pared by 6 bases and J by 8 bases, with 3 bases of the junction left unmatched. CDR3 in amino acids: CASSQGLADEQFF. The CDR3 DNA sequence: TGTGCCAGCTCTCAGGGACTAGCGGATGAGCAGTTCTTC.

This chain links TRBV2 with TRBJ2-2; D not resolved. The CDR3 runs to 14 residues. CDR1 and CDR2 from the germline V gene are SNHLY and FYNNEI. The germline V and J ends were trimmed by 7 bases and 1 base, with 10 bases remaining between them. CDR3 nucleotide sequence: TGTGCCAGCAATCCTAACAGGAACACCGGGGAGCTGTTTTTT. Translating gives CASNPNRNTGELFF.